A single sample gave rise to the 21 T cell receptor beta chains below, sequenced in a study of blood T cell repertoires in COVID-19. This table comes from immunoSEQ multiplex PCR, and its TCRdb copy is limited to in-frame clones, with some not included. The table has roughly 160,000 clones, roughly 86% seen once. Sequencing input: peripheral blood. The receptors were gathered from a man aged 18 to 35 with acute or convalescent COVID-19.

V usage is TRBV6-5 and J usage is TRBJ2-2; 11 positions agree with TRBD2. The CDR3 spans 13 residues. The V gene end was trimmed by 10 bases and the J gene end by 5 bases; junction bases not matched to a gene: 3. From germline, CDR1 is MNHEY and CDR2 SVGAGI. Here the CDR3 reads CATLAGGTGELFF. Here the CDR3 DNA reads TGTGCCACCTTAGCGGGAGGGACCGGGGAGCTGTTTTTT.

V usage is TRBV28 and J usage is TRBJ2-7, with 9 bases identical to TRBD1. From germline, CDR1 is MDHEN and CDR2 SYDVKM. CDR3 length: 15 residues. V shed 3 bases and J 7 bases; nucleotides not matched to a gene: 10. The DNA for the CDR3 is TGTGCCAGCAGTTTCTCCGGGACAGGGAGATGGGAGCAGTACGTC. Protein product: CASSFSGTGRWEQYV.

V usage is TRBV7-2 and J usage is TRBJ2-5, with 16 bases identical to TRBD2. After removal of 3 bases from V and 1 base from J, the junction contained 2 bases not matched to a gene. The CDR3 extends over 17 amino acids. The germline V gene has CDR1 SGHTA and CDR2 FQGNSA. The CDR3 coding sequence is TGTGCCAGCAGCTTGGGACTAGCGGGGGGGTCCCAAGAGACCCAGTACTTC. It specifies CASSLGLAGGSQETQYF.

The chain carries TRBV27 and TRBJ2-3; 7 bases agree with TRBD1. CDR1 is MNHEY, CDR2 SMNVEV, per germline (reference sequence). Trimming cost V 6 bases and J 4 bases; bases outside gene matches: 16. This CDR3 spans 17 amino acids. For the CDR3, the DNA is TGTGCCAGCAGAGAAAGTGACAGGGTTCTTTTTTCAGATACGCAGTATTTT. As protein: CASRESDRVLFSDTQYF.

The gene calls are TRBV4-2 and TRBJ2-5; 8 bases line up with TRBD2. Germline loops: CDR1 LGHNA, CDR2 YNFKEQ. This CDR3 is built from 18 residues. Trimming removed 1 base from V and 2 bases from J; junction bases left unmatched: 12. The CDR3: CASSQGMGLAGVQETQYF. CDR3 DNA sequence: TGTGCCAGCAGCCAAGGTATGGGGCTAGCGGGCGTACAAGAGACCCAGTACTTC.

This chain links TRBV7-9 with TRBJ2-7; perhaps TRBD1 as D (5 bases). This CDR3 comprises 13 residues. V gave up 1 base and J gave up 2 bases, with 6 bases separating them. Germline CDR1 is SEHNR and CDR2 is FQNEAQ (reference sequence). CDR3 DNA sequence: TGTGCCAGCAGCTTAGGACAGCCCTACGAGCAGTACTTC. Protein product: CASSLGQPYEQYF.

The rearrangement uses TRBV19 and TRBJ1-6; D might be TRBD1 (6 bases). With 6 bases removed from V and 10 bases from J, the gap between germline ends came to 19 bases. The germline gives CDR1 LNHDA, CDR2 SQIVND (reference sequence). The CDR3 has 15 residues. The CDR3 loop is CASSPFGTPKSPLHF. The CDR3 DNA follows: TGTGCCAGTAGCCCGTTCGGGACACCCAAGTCACCCCTCCACTTT.

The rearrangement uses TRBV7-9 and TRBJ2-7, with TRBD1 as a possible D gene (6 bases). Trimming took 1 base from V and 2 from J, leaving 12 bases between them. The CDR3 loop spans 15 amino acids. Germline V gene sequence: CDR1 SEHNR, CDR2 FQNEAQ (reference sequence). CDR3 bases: TGTGCCAGCAGCTTAGTGTCAGGGGCCGCCTACGAGCAGTACTTC. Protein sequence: CASSLVSGAAYEQYF.

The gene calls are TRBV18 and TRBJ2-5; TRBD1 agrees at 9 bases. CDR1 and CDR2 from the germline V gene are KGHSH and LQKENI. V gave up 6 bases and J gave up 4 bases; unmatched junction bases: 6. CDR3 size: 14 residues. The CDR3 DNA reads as TGTGCCAGCTCGCGGGACAGGGATTTAGAGACCCAGTACTTC. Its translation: CASSRDRDLETQYF.

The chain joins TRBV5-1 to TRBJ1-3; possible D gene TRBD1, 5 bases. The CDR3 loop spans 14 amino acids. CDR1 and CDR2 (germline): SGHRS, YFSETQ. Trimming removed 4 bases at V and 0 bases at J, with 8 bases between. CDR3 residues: CASSQGYSGNTIYF. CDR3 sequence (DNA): TGCGCCAGCAGCCAGGGCTACTCTGGAAACACCATATATTTT. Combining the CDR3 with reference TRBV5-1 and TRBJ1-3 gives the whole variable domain KAGVTQTPRYLIKTRGQQVTLSCSPISGHRSVSWYQQTPGQGLQFLFEYFSETQRNKGNFPGRFSGRQFSNSRSEMNVSTLELGDSALYLCASSQGYSGNTIYFGEGSWLTVV.

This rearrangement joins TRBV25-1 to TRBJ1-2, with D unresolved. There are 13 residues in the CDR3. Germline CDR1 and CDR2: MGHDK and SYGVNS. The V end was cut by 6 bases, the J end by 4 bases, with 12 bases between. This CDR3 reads CASRLGSGYGYTF. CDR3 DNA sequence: TGTGCCAGCAGACTCGGGAGTGGCTATGGCTACACCTTC.

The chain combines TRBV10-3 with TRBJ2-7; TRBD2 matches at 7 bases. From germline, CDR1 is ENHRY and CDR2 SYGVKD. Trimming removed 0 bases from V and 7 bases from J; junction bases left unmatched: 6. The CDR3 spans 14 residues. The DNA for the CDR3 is TGTGCCATCAGTGAGTCCACCCTGCGGGGGGAGCAGTACTTC. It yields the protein CAISESTLRGEQYF.

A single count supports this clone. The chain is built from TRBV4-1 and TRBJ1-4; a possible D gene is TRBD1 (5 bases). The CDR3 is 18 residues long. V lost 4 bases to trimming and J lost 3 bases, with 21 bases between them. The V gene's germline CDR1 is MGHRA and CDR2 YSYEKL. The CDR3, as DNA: TGCGCCAGCAGCCCAACCCCGGGGGGAGAGGTGCCTAATGAAAAACTGTTTTTT. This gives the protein CASSPTPGGEVPNEKLFF.

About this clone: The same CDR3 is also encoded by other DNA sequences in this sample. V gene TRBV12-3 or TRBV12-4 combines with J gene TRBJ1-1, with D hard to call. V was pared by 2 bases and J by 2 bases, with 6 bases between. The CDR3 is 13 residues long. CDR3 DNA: TGTGCCAGCAGTTTATCTAGCAACACTGAAGCTTTCTTT. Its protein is CASSLSSNTEAFF.

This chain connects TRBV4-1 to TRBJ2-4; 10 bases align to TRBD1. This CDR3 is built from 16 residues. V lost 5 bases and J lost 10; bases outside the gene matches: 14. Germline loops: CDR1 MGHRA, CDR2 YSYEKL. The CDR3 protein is CASSLRVGQGSSIQYF. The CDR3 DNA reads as TGCGCCAGCAGCTTACGTGTGGGACAGGGGTCTTCTATTCAGTACTTC.

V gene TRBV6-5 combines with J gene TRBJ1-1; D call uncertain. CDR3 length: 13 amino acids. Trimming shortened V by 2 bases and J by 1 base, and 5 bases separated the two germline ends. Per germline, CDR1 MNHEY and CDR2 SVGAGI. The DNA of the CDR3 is TGTGCCAGCAGTTACGAGGGGAACACTGAAGCTTTCTTT. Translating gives CASSYEGNTEAFF.

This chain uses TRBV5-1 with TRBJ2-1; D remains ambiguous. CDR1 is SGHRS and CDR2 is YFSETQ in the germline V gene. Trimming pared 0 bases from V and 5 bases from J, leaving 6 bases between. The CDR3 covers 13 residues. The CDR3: CASSLGAHNEQFF. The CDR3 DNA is TGCGCCAGCAGCTTGGGGGCCCACAATGAGCAGTTCTTC.

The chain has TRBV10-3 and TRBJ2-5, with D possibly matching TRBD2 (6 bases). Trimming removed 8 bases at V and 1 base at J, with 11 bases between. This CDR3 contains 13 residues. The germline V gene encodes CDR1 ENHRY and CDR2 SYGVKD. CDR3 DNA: TGTGCCATCCGGGACGGGAGCCAAGAGACCCAGTACTTC. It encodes CAIRDGSQETQYF.

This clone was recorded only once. DNA for the CDR3: TGTGCCAGCAGTGAAAGGCAGGTTGCGACTGAAGCTTTCTTT. Translation gives CASSERQVATEAFF. The genes are TRBV6-1 and TRBJ1-1; D uncertain. Germline CDR1 and CDR2: MNHNS and SASEGT. The CDR3 is 14 amino acids. With 2 bases removed from V and 5 bases from J, the gap between germline ends came to 12 bases.

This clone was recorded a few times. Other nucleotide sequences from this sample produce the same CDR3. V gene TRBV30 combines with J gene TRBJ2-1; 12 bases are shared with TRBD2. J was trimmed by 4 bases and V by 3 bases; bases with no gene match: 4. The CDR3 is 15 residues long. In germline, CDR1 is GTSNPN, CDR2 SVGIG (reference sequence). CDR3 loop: CAWSVLAGGYNEQFF. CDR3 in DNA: TGTGCCTGGAGCGTACTAGCGGGGGGTTACAATGAGCAGTTCTTC.

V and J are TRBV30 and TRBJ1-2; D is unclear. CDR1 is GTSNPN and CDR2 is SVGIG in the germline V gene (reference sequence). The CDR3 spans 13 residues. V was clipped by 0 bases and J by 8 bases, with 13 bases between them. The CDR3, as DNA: TGTGCCTGGAGTGTAGATAGTGCGATGGGCTACACCTTC. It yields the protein CAWSVDSAMGYTF.